This T cell receptor (beta chain) is drawn from a study of identical twins. Each donor (without exception) was a healthy Caucasian. Study conclusions and caveats: For out-of-frame beta sequences, excess twin sharing was weaker. Cross-sectional statistical analysis, not tracking of the same donors, underpinned the conclusions.

Regarding this clonotype: The antigen is undetermined.

There are 13 residues in the CDR3. Germline CDR1 is SGHKS and CDR2 is YYEKEE (reference sequence). Trimming took off 1 base at V and 7 bases at J, with 12 bases between the two ends. After template switching added a universal primer site, the resulting cDNA carried unique molecular identifiers. A single record per CDR3 protein comes from TCRdb applying MiXCR to the 5' RACE reads. The sample comprises around 370,000 distinct CDR3 sequences, approximately 8.7% of which are singletons, and 8.5% to 10% rests with the top ten. The TCR comes from a woman aged 50 to 65 in good health. The chain employs TRBV5-5 and TRBJ2-7, with D unresolved. Sequenced sample: naive T cells sorted from blood. CDR3 sequence: CASSLRTRWEQYV. CDR3 sequence (DNA): TGTGCCAGCAGCTTGAGAACCCGGTGGGAGCAGTACGTC.